Below, 20 T cell receptor beta chains from the same sample are listed, as sequenced in a study of blood T cell repertoires in COVID-19. TCRdb keeps only in-frame clones here, not all; method: immunoSEQ multiplex PCR. The sample contains approximately 300,000 clones, more than 85% of which appear only once. Input material: PBMCs or T cells enriched from blood (not recorded which). Source of these receptors: a woman younger than 45 who had recovered from COVID-19.

The V call is TRBV6-2 or TRBV6-3, the J call TRBJ2-7; D ambiguous. Trimming removed 2 bases at V and 2 bases at J, with 7 bases between. CDR1 is MNHEY and CDR2 is SVGEGT in the germline V gene. This CDR3 is 13 amino acids long. CDR3 residues: CASSYGPAYEQYF. In DNA, the CDR3 is TGTGCCAGCAGTTACGGTCCGGCCTACGAGCAGTACTTC.

The rearrangement links TRBV5-1 to TRBJ2-7; TRBD2 is a possible D gene (6 bases). Germline V gene sequence: CDR1 SGHRS, CDR2 YFSETQ. The V gene lost 4 bases and the J gene lost 7 bases, with 18 bases spanning the gap. The CDR3 runs 14 residues. CDR3 bases: TGCGCCAGCAGCGGCGGAGGGCAGGGCCGTGAGCAGTACTTC. This encodes CASSGGGQGREQYF.

The rearrangement joins TRBV19 to TRBJ2-2; tentatively, D is TRBD1 (6 bases). In germline, CDR1 is LNHDA, CDR2 SQIVND (reference sequence). The CDR3 totals 18 residues. The V end lost 6 bases, the J end lost 2 bases, and 22 bases lay between the germline ends. CDR3 protein: CASSLPLDRETNTGELFF. CDR3 nucleotide sequence: TGTGCCAGTAGCCTCCCTTTGGACAGAGAAACTAACACCGGGGAGCTGTTTTTT.

This clone was found a few times. The chain carries TRBV5-4 and TRBJ2-5, with D possibly matching TRBD1 (6 bases). Germline V gives CDR1 SGHNT, CDR2 YYREEE (reference sequence). Trimming shortened V by 4 bases and J by 2 bases, and 12 bases separated the two germline ends. This CDR3 spans 14 amino acids. The CDR3 sequence is CASSRGQRQETQYF. For the CDR3, the DNA is TGTGCCAGCAGCCGAGGACAGAGACAAGAGACCCAGTACTTC. The entire variable domain, with the rest obtained from reference TRBV5-4 and TRBJ2-5, is as follows: ETGVTQSPTHLIKTRGQQVTLRCSSQSGHNTVSWYQQALGQGPQFIFQYYREEENGRGNFPPRFSGLQFPNYSSELNVNALELDDSALYLCASSRGQRQETQYFGPGTRLLVL.

This clone occurred a few times. This chain uses TRBV7-9 with TRBJ1-1, with D unresolved. The germline V gene encodes CDR1 SEHNR and CDR2 FQNEAQ (reference sequence). This CDR3 contains 12 residues. V was pared by 4 bases and J by 4 bases, with 7 bases between. CDR3 bases: TGTGCCAGCAGCTCCCCGGTCACTGAAGCTTTCTTT. Amino acid sequence: CASSSPVTEAFF.

This sequence joins TRBV28 and TRBJ1-2, with D perhaps TRBD1 (6 bases). Trimming left V 3 bases short and J 3 bases short, with 11 bases between. CDR1 and CDR2 (germline): MDHEN, SYDVKM. CDR3 size: 14 residues. The chain's CDR3 is CASSLTQGDYGYTF. The CDR3, as DNA: TGTGCCAGCAGTTTGACACAGGGTGACTATGGCTACACCTTC.

V gene TRBV10-3 combines with J gene TRBJ1-1; possibly TRBD1 for D (6 bases). Per germline, CDR1 ENHRY and CDR2 SYGVKD. V lost 4 bases, J lost 5 bases, and 11 bases lay in between. CDR3 length: 13 amino acids. The CDR3 reads CAISVGTLTEAFF. The CDR3 DNA sequence: TGTGCCATCAGTGTGGGGACACTGACTGAAGCTTTCTTT.

This chain connects TRBV10-3 to TRBJ1-5; 10 bases map to TRBD1. Germline V gene data show CDR1 as ENHRY and CDR2 as SYGVKD. This CDR3 region has 16 residues. Trimming cost V 8 bases and J 0 bases; bases outside gene matches: 7. The CDR3, as DNA: TGTGCCATCGGCTTTGGACAGGGGGATAGCAATCAGCCCCAGCATTTT. This codes for CAIGFGQGDSNQPQHF.

CDR3 coding DNA: TGCGCCAGCAGCTTGTACCTAAGTATCGGGACTCAGGGCAATGAGCAGTTCTTC. It encodes CASSLYLSIGTQGNEQFF. This chain connects TRBV5-1 to TRBJ2-1; a weak D match, TRBD2 (6 bases). The V gene lost 1 base and the J gene lost 6 bases, with 23 bases spanning the gap. CDR3 length: 18 amino acids. From germline, CDR1 is SGHRS and CDR2 YFSETQ.

The genes are TRBV27 and TRBJ2-3; TRBD2 matches 11 bases. Unmatched junction bases numbered 12, after V lost 11 bases and J lost 2 bases. This CDR3 is built from 16 residues. CDR1 and CDR2 (germline): MNHEY, SMNVEV (reference sequence). Written as DNA, the CDR3 is TGTGCCGCGATGGAGGTAGCGGGAGGGGTCACAGATACGCAGTATTTT. Its translation is CAAMEVAGGVTDTQYF.

The gene calls are TRBV4-2 and TRBJ2-6, with D possibly matching TRBD1 (6 bases). Germline CDR1 and CDR2: LGHNA and YNFKEQ. Trimming stripped 2 bases from V and 1 base from J, with 6 bases between. This CDR3 region has 15 residues. The CDR3 bases are TGTGCCAGCAGCCAAACAGGGTCTGGGGCCAACGTCCTGACTTTC. This encodes CASSQTGSGANVLTF.

This clone has a single count. This CDR3 reads CASGYRTAPSEQFF. The CDR3 coding sequence is TGTGCCAGCGGCTATAGGACAGCTCCGAGTGAGCAGTTCTTC. The chain links TRBV7-2 to TRBJ2-1; D might be TRBD1 (6 bases). There are 14 residues in the CDR3. Germline CDR1 and CDR2: SGHTA and FQGNSA. Trimming pared 8 bases from V and 9 bases from J, leaving 20 bases between.

The sample holds one count of this clone. V gene TRBV7-3 combines with J gene TRBJ2-4, with TRBD1 matching 9 bases. CDR1 SGHTA and CDR2 FQGTGA come from the germline V gene. This CDR3 has 16 residues. The J segment lost 10 bases and the V segment lost 5 bases, leaving 15 bases of the junction unmatched. As DNA, the CDR3 is TGTGCCAGCAGCCCGACCGGGACAGGGCATCGTGGGATTCAGTACTTC. Translated, it gives CASSPTGTGHRGIQYF.

CDR3 residues: CSAAHGYTF. The CDR3 nucleotides read TGCAGTGCGGCCCATGGCTACACCTTC. V gene TRBV20-1 combines with J gene TRBJ1-2; D gene ambiguous. V was trimmed by 6 bases and J by 6 bases, leaving 5 bases between them. This CDR3 region has 9 residues. In germline, CDR1 is DFQATT, CDR2 SNEGSKA (reference sequence).

The chain uses TRBV5-1 and TRBJ2-7; 12 bases agree with TRBD2. J gave up 2 bases and V 0 bases, and 6 bases lay outside the gene matches. The CDR3 spans 17 residues. Germline CDR1 SGHRS, CDR2 YFSETQ. Here the CDR3 DNA reads TGCGCCAGCAGCTTGGAACTAGCGGGAGGAGGGACCTACGAGCAGTACTTC. This codes for CASSLELAGGGTYEQYF.

This clone was seen a single time. This chain joins TRBV6-2 or TRBV6-3 and TRBJ2-3; D call uncertain. From germline, CDR1 is MNHEY and CDR2 SVGEGT. This CDR3 has 17 amino acids. With 0 bases removed from V and 3 bases from J, the gap between germline ends came to 16 bases. This CDR3 is CASSYSRSPLGTDTQYF. The CDR3 bases are TGTGCCAGCAGTTACTCGAGGAGTCCGTTGGGTACAGATACGCAGTATTTT.

The chain links TRBV7-2 to TRBJ2-6, with 8 bases lining up with TRBD2. J gave up 0 bases and V 5 bases, and 3 bases lay outside the gene matches. The CDR3 consists of 16 residues. Germline assignment: CDR1 SGHTA and CDR2 FQGNSA. The CDR3 region has the DNA TGTGCCAGCAGCCGGGGGGGATTCTCTGGGGCCAACGTCCTGACTTTC. Encoded protein: CASSRGGFSGANVLTF.

The J gene is TRBJ2-2, the V gene TRBV4-2; no firm D call. Trimming took off 10 bases at V and 5 bases at J, with 11 bases between the two ends. The CDR3 extends over 12 amino acids. CDR1 and CDR2 from the germline V gene are LGHNA and YNFKEQ. The CDR3 here is CATSSVTGELFF. The DNA of the CDR3 is TGTGCCACCTCAAGCGTGACCGGGGAGCTGTTTTTT.

This clone appeared a few times. The rearrangement uses TRBV5-1 and TRBJ1-6; 12 nucleotides align to TRBD1. This CDR3 comprises 15 residues. CDR1 is SGHRS, CDR2 YFSETQ, per germline. V gave up 1 base and J gave up 9 bases; unmatched junction bases: 2. The CDR3 reads CASSLTGQGASPLHF. CDR3 coding DNA: TGCGCCAGCAGCTTGACGGGACAGGGGGCTTCACCCCTCCACTTT. The full variable domain, its missing parts supplied by reference TRBV5-1 and TRBJ1-6, is KAGVTQTPRYLIKTRGQQVTLSCSPISGHRSVSWYQQTPGQGLQFLFEYFSETQRNKGNFPGRFSGRQFSNSRSEMNVSTLELGDSALYLCASSLTGQGASPLHFGNGTRLTVT.

V and J are TRBV14 and TRBJ2-7, with D maybe TRBD2 (6 bases). The V and J ends lost 4 bases and 2 bases respectively, with 18 bases between them. CDR1 is SGHDN and CDR2 is FVKESK in the germline V gene. The CDR3 spans 16 residues. The DNA for the CDR3 is TGTGCCAGCAGCCTCGGTCCCGGGGGTCCCACCTACGAGCAGTACTTC. Translated: CASSLGPGGPTYEQYF.